This T cell receptor beta chain was observed in a study of T cell changes during pregnancy in multiple sclerosis (dated by TCRdb to between 2017 and 2020). About the full investigation: The study looked at changes in the T cell repertoire across pregnancy in women with multiple sclerosis.

Between the V and J ends, shortened by 8 bases and 1 base respectively, the junction contains 6 bases. The CDR1 and CDR2 encoded by the germline V gene are SNHLY and FYNNEI. Measured from the cysteine to the phenylalanine, the CDR3 is 13 residues long. CDR3 DNA is the only sequence kept; it has 39 bases, read in frame from the first base. Library preparation used the immunoSEQ multiplex PCR assay. TCRdb obtained this table from immuneACCESS and retained in-frame rearrangements with V and J assigned. These tables miss some clones; where compared with another copy, unresolved V genes account for less than half of the shortfall, and the remainder is unexplained. The sample profile shows about 41,000 clones; nearly 90% of them were found once. Over 0.55% of the sample goes to the ten largest clones. Of note for this clone: No cognate antigen has been identified for it. No base-level quality is on record; no much larger clone is a single base apart.

The chain is encoded by TRBV2 joined to TRBJ1-6, with no reliable assignment of the D segment. The sample here was CD4+ T cells from peripheral blood mononuclear cells, taken in the first trimester of pregnancy. This TCR derives from a female donor with multiple sclerosis, enrolled in a pregnancy study. The CDR3 region has the sequence CASGESYNSPLHF. The DNA sequence reads TGTGCCAGCGGGGAGTCCTATAATTCACCCCTCCACTTT.